This TCR beta chain was obtained from a study of control samples from healthy donors and cancer patients. Sequenced by immunoSEQ multiplex PCR; TCRdb stores in-frame clones only, minus some. This table lists about 190,000 clones. The CDR3 extends over 15 amino acids. The germline V gene has CDR1 SGHNT and CDR2 YYREEE (reference sequence). V shed 4 bases and J 5 bases; nucleotides not matched to a gene: 8. This TCR came from a woman between 25 and 40 years old in good health. Sequencing was done on a sample of blood. The V gene is TRBV5-4, the J gene TRBJ2-2, with TRBD2 matching over 7 bases. The CDR3 protein is CASSPNGRGTGELFF. The CDR3 DNA follows: TGTGCCAGCAGCCCAAATGGGCGGGGGACCGGGGAGCTGTTTTTT.